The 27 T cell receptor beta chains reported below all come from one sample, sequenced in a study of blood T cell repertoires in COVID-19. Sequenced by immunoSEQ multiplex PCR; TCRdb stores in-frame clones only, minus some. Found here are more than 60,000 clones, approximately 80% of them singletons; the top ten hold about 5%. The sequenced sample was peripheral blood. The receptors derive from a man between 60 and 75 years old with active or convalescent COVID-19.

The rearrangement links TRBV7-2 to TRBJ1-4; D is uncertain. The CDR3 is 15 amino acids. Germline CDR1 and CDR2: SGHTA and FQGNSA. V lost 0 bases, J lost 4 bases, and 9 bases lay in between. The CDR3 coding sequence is TGTGCCAGCAGCTTAGCGACGGGTCATAATGAAAAACTGTTTTTT. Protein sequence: CASSLATGHNEKLFF.

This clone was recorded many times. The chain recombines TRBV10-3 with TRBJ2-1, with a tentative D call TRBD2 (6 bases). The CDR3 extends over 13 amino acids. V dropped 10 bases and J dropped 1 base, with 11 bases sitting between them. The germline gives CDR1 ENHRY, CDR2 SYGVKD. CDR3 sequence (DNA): TGTGCCACCGGGACTGGATCCTACAATGAGCAGTTCTTC. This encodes CATGTGSYNEQFF.

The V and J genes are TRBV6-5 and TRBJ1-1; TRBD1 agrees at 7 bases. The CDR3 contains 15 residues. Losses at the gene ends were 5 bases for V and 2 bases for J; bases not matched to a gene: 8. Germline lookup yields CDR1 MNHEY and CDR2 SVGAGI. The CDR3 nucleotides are TGTGCCAGCAGTCTAGGGGGCGATGGTAACACTGAAGCTTTCTTT. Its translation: CASSLGGDGNTEAFF.

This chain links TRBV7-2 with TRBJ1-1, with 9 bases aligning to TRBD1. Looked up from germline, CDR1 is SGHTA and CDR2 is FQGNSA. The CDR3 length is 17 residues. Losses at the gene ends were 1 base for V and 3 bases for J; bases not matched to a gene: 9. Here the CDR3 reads CASSLVGGRTGDTEAFF. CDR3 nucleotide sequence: TGTGCCAGCAGCTTAGTGGGGGGCCGGACAGGGGACACTGAAGCTTTCTTT.

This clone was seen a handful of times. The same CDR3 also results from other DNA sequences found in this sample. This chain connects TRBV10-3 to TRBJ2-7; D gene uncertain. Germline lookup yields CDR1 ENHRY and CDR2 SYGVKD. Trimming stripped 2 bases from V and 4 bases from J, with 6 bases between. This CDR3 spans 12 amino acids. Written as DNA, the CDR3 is TGTGCCATCAGTGAGACAGCTTACGAGCAGTACTTC. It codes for CAISETAYEQYF.

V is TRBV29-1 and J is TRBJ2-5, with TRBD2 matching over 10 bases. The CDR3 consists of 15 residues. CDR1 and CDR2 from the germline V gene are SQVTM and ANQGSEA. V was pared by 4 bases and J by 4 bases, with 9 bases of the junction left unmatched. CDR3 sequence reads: CSVVGLAGVSETQYF. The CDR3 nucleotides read TGCAGCGTTGTAGGGCTAGCGGGGGTATCAGAGACCCAGTACTTC.

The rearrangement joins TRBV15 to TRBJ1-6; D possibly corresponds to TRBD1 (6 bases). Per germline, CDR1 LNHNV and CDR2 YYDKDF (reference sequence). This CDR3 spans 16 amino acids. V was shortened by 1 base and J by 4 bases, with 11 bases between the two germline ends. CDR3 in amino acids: CATSRGARGYNSPLHF. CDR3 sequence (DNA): TGTGCCACCAGCAGAGGGGCCAGGGGTTATAATTCACCCCTCCACTTT.

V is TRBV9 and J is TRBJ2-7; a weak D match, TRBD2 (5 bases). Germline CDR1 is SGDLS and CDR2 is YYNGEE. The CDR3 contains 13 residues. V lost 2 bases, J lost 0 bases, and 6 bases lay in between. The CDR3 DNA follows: TGTGCCAGCAGCGTTGGGAGCTCCTACGAGCAGTACTTC. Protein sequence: CASSVGSSYEQYF.

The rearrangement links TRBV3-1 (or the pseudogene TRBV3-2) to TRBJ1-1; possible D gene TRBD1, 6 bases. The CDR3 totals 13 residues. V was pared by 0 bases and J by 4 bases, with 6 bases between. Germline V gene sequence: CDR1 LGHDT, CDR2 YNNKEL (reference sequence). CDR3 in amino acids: CASSQDRGTEAFF. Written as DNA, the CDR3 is TGTGCCAGCAGCCAAGACAGGGGCACTGAAGCTTTCTTT.

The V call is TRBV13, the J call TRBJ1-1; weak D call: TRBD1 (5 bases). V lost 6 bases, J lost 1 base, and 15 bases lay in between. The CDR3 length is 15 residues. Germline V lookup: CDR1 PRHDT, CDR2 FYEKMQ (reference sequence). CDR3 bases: TGTGCCAGCAGTCACGATCGGGGGTGGAACACTGAAGCTTTCTTT. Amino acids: CASSHDRGWNTEAFF.

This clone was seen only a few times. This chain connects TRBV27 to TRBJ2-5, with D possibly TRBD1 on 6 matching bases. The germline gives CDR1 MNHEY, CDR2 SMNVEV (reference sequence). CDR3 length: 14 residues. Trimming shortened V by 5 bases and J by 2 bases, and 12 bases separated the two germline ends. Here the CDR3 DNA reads TGTGCCAGCAGTCCCCCGGACAGACAAGAGACCCAGTACTTC. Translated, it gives CASSPPDRQETQYF.

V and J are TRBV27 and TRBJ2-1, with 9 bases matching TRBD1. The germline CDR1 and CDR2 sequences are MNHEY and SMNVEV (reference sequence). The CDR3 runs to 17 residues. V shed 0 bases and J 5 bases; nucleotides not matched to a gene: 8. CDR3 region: CASSLSHLWTGDNEQFF. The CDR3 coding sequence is TGTGCCAGCAGTTTATCCCACCTTTGGACAGGGGACAATGAGCAGTTCTTC.

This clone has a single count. The CDR3 sequence is CSVDPGNAGETQYF. For the CDR3, the DNA is TGCAGCGTTGATCCCGGGAACGCTGGGGAGACCCAGTACTTC. The V gene is TRBV29-1, the J gene TRBJ2-5, with D possibly being TRBD2 (5 bases). Germline loops: CDR1 SQVTM, CDR2 ANQGSEA. The germline V and J ends were trimmed by 3 bases and 5 bases, with 16 bases remaining between them. The CDR3 consists of 14 residues. Using reference TRBV29-1 and TRBJ2-5 for the parts outside the CDR3, the full variable domain is SAVISQKPSRDICQRGTSLTIQCQVDSQVTMMFWYRQQPGQSLTLIATANQGSEATYESGFVIDKFPISRPNLTFSTLTVSNMSPEDSSIYLCSVDPGNAGETQYFGPGTRLLVL.

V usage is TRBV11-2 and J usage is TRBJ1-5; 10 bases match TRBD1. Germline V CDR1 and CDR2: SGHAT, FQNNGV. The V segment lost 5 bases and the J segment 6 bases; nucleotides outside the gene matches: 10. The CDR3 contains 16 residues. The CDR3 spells CASSSTGQGKGQPQHF. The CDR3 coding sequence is TGTGCCAGCAGCAGCACGGGACAGGGGAAGGGTCAGCCCCAGCATTTT. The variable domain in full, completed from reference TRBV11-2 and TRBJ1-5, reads EAGVAQSPRYKIIEKRQSVAFWCNPISGHATLYWYQQILGQGPKLLIQFQNNGVVDDSQLPKDRFSAERLKGVDSTLKIQPAKLEDSAVYLCASSSTGQGKGQPQHFGDGTRLSIL.

In DNA form, the CDR3 reads TGTGCCATCAGGGGCACCGGGACTAACAATGAGCAGTTCTTC. Translated, it gives CAIRGTGTNNEQFF. This sequence joins TRBV10-3 and TRBJ2-1; 7 bases agree with TRBD2. CDR3 size: 14 residues. With V trimmed by 6 bases and J by 5 bases, 7 bases remained unmatched. CDR1 is ENHRY, CDR2 SYGVKD, per germline.

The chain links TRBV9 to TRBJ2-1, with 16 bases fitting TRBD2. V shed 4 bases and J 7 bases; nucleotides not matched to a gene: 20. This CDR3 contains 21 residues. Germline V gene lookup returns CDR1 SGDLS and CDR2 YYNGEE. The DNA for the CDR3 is TGTGCCAGCAGCCCCCGAAGTCCCGGGACTAGCGGGGGGGCCTCGGAAAATGAGCAGTTCTTC. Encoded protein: CASSPRSPGTSGGASENEQFF.

Here the CDR3 DNA reads TGTGCCAGCAGCTCACCGCTAAAAGAGACCCAGTACTTC. Its protein is CASSSPLKETQYF. The genes are TRBV7-2 and TRBJ2-5; D is unresolved. The CDR3 covers 13 residues. Looked up from germline, CDR1 is SGHTA and CDR2 is FQGNSA. The V end lost 4 bases, the J end lost 3 bases, and 9 bases lay between the germline ends.

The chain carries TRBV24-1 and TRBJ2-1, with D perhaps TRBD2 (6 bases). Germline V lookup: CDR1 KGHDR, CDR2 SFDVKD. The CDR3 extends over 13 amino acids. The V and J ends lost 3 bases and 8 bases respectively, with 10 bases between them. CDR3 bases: TGTGCCACCAGTGATGGAGGGCGCGATGAGCAGTTCTTC. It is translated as CATSDGGRDEQFF.

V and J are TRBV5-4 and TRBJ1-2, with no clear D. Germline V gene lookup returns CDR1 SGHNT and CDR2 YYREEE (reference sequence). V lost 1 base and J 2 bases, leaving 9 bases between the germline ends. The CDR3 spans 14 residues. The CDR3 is CASSLSGQNYGYTF. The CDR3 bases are TGTGCCAGCAGCTTGAGCGGCCAAAACTATGGCTACACCTTC.

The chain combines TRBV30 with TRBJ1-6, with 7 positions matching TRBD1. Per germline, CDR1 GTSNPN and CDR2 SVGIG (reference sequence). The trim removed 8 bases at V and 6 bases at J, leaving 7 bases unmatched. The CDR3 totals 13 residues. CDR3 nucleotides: TGTGCCCCAAGGACAGGCCTTAATTCACCCCTCCACTTT. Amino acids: CAPRTGLNSPLHF.

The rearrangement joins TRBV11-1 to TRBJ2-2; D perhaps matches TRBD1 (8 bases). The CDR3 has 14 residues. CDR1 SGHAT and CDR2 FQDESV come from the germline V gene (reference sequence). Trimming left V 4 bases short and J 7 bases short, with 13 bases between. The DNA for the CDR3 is TGTGCCAGCAGCTCTTACAGGGGGGGCGGGGAGCTGTTTTTT. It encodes CASSSYRGGGELFF.

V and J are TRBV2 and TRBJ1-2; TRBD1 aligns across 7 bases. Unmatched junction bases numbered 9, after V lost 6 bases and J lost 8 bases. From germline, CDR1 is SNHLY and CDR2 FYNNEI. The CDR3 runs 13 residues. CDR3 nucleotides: TGTGCCAGCAGCGACCGGAGAGGGGGCGGCTACACCTTC. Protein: CASSDRRGGGYTF.

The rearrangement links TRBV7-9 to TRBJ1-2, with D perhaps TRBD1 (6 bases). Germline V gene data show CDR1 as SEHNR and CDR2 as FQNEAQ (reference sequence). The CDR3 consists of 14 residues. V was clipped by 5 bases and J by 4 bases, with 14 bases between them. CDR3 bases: TGTGCCAGCAGCCTTCAGGGGCAAGGCTATGGCTACACCTTC. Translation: CASSLQGQGYGYTF.

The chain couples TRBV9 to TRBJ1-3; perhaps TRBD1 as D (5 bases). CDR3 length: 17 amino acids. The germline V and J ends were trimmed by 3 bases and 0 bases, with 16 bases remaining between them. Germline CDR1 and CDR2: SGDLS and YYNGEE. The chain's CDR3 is CASSAGTGQLSGNTIYF. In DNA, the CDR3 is TGTGCCAGCAGCGCAGGAACAGGTCAGCTCTCTGGAAACACCATATATTTT.

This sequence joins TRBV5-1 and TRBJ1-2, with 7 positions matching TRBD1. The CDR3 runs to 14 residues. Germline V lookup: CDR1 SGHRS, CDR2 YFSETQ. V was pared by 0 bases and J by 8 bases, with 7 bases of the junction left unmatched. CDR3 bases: TGCGCCAGCAGCTTGGGACAGGGAGATGGCGGCTACACCTTC. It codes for CASSLGQGDGGYTF.

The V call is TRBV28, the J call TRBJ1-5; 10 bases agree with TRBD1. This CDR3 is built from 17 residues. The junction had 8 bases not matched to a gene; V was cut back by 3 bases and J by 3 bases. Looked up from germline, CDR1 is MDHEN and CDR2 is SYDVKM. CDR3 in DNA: TGTGCCAGCAGTTTGATTTCGGACAGGGGGTACAATCAGCCCCAGCATTTT. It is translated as CASSLISDRGYNQPQHF. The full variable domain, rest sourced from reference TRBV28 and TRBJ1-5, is DVKVTQSSRYLVKRTGEKVFLECVQDMDHENMFWYRQDPGLGLRLIYFSYDVKMKEKGDIPEGYSVSREKKERFSLILESASTNQTSMYLCASSLISDRGYNQPQHFGDGTRLSIL.

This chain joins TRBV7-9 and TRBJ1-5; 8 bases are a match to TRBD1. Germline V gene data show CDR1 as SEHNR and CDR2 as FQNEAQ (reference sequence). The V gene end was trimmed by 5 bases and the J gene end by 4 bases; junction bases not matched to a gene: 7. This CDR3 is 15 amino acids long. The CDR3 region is CASSEDRDLNQPQHF. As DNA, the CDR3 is TGTGCCAGCAGCGAGGACAGGGACCTAAATCAGCCCCAGCATTTT.